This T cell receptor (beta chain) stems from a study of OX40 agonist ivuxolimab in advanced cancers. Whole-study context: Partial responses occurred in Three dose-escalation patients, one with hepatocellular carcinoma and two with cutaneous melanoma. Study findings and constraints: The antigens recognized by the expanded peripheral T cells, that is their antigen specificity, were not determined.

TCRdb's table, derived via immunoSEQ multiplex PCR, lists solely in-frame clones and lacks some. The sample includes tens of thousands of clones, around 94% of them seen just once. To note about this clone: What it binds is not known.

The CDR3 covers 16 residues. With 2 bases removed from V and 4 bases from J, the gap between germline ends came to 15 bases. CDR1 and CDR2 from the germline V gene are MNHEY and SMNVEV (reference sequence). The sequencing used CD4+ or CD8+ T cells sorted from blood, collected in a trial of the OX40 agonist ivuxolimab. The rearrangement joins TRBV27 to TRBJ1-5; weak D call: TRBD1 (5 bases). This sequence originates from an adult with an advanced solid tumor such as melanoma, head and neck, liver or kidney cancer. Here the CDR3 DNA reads TGTGCCAGCAGTTTAGGGGCGGGGTACGGGAATCAGCCCCAGCATTTT. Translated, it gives CASSLGAGYGNQPQHF.